This TCR beta chain was retrieved from a study of identifying expanded T cells in peripheral blood (dated by TCRdb to the late 2010s). Regarding the study in general: Technical replicates were generated by sequencing separate aliquots of the same genomic DNA pool, with four replicates compared pairwise. General findings and caveats noted by the study authors: Between technical replicates the binomial model flagged 1 to 1.5 differentially abundant clones, whereas over roughly 2 weeks the binomial model flagged about 15 and over about four weeks around 20. The authors expected that biological variance in healthy repertoires might rise further over much longer intervals, such as months to years. In all healthy donors, the variance in clone template counts between samples taken roughly 14 days apart rose significantly as total template count increased. The beta-binomial model significantly reduced the number of clones called differentially abundant and the false-positive rate across all healthy-donor time intervals.

Regarding this clone: It has no known antigen specificity. The input lacks base qualities; no much larger clone sits a single base away.

TCRbeta CDR3 regions were profiled with the immunoSEQ Assay using bias-controlled multiplex PCR amplification of genomic DNA. The authors' analysis ran thus. The absolute abundance of each unique TCRbeta CDR3 region was quantified after sequences were collapsed and filtered. Differential abundance was tested with two models: a binomial (Fisher-equivalent) model and a beta-binomial model that adds time-dependent variance fitted from healthy donors. Clones with fewer than 5 combined templates were excluded, and clones with Benjamini-Hochberg FDR below 0.01 were called differentially abundant. Beta-binomial variance was modeled as a function of total template count across the two samples using the form v = (b*log(k)+a)^2. Sourced from immuneACCESS, this table was stored by TCRdb with only in-frame sequences that have V and J called. A share of the clones is absent; for the studies checked, an unresolved V gene accounts for under half, and the remainder has no known explanation. The V and J calls and clone size are taken from that table; D and trimming were inferred from the DNA. For this sample the table gives approximately 85,000 clones, of which 84% were detected only once. 15% to 20% of the sample is held by the ten biggest clonotypes.

During the collection period, no infections or other immune events were recorded for the healthy donors. Healthy-donor blood repertoires served as a training cohort to calibrate time-dependent variance in a beta-binomial model of T-cell clone differential abundance. The training cohort comprised roughly ten healthy donors, 3 female and 7 male. On average the donors were around 39 years old, and their ages spanned 29 to 64 years. Whole blood from each healthy donor was obtained from a commercial supplier and was collected at three time points roughly 14 days apart. For immunosequencing, genomic DNA was extracted from whole blood that had not been sorted. From the germline V gene (reference sequence), CDR1 is MNHEY and CDR2 is SMNVEV. From its cysteine to its phenylalanine, the CDR3 spans 14 amino acids. The kept DNA is CDR3 alone, 42 bases in frame from the first base. The V end loses 6 bases and the J end loses 3 bases, and a stretch of 12 bases separates them.

The chain links TRBV27 with TRBJ1-5, with TRBD1 tentatively as D gene (6 bases match). The sequencing sample was made of blood. This sequence was found in a person between 18 and 69 years old in good health. For the CDR3, the sequence is CASSRTGFNQPQHF. The nucleotide sequence is given as TGTGCCAGCAGCCGAACAGGGTTCAATCAGCCCCAGCATTTT.